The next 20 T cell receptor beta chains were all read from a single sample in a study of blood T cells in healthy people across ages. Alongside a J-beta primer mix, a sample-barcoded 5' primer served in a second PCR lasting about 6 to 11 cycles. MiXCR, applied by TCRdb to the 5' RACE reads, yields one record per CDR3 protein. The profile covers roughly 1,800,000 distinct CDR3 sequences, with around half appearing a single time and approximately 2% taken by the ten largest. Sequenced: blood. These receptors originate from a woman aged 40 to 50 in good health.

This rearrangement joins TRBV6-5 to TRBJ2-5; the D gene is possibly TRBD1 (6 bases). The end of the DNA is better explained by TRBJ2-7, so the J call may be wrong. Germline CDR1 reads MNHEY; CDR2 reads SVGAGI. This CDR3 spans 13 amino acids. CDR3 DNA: TGTGCCTCAGGGAAACAGGGAACTTTCGAGCAGTACTTC. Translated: CASGKQGTFEQYF.

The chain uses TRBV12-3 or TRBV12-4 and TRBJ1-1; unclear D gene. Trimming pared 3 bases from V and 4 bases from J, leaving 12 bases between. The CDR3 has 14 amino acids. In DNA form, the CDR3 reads TGTGCCAGCAGTTTTCGAGAGGCGGCCACTGAAGCTTTCTTT. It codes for CASSFREAATEAFF.

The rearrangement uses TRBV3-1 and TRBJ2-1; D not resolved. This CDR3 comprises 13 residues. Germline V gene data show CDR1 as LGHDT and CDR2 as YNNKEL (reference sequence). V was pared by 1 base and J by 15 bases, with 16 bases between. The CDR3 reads CASSQVVKGRAFF. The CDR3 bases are TGTGCCAGCAGCCAAGTGGTAAAAGGTCGAGCGTTCTTC.

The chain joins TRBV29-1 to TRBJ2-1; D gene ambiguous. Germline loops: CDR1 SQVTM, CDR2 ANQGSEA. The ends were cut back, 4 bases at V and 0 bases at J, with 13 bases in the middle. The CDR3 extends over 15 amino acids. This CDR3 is CSVGKNPGSYNEQFF. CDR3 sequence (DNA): TGCAGCGTTGGAAAAAACCCGGGCTCCTACAATGAGCAGTTCTTC.

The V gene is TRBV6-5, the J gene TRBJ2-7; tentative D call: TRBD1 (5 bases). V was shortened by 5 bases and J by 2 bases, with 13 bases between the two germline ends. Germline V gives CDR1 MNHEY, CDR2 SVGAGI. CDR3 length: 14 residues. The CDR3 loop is CASSRSDSPYEQYF. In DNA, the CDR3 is TGTGCCAGCAGTCGATCAGACAGTCCCTACGAGCAGTACTTC.

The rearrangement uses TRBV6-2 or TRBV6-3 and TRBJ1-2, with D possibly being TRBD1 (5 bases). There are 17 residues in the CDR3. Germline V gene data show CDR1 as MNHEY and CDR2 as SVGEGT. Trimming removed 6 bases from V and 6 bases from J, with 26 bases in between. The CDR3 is CASRRPLDSQARDGYTF. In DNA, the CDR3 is TGTGCCAGCAGACGACCCCTAGACAGCCAAGCTCGGGATGGCTACACCTTC.

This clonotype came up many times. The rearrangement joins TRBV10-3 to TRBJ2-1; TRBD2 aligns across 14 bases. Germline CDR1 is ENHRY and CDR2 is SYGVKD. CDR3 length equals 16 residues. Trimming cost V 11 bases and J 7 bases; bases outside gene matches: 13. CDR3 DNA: TGTGCCTCTCAAATGGTGGGACTAGCGGGGGAAAATGAGCAGTTCTTC. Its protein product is CASQMVGLAGENEQFF.

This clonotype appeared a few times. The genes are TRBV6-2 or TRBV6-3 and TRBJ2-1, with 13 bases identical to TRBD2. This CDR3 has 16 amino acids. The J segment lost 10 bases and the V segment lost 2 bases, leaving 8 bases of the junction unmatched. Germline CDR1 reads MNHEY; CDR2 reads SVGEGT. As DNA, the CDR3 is TGTGCCAGCAGTTACCCCTCGGGACTAGCGGGGAGAGAGCAGTTCTTC. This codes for CASSYPSGLAGREQFF.

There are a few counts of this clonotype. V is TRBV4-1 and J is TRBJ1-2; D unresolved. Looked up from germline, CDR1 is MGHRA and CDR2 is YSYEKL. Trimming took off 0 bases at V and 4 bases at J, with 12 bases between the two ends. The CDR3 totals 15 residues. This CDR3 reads CASSQDPRTVYGYTF. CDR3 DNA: TGCGCCAGCAGCCAAGATCCGCGGACCGTCTATGGCTACACCTTC.

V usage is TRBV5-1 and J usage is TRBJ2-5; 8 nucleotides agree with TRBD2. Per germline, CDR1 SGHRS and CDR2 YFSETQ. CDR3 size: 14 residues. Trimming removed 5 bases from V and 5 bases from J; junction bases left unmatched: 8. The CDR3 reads CASSFRASGETQYF. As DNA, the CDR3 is TGCGCCAGCAGTTTTAGGGCTAGCGGGGAGACCCAGTACTTC.

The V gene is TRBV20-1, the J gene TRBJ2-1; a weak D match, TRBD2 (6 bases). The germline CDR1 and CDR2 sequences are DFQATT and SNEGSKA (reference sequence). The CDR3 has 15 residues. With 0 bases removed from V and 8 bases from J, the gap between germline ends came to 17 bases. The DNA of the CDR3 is TGCAGTGCTAGAGAGGTCGGGGGACCTGTCTATGAGCAGTTCTTC. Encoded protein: CSAREVGGPVYEQFF.

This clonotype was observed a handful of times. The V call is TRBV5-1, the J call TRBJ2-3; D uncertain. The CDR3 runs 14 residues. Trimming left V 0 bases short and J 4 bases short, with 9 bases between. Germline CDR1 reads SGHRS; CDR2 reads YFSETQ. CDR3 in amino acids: CASSLERNPDTQYF. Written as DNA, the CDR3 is TGCGCCAGCAGCTTGGAACGGAACCCAGATACGCAGTATTTT. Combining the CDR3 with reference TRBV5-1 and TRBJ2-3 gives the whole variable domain KAGVTQTPRYLIKTRGQQVTLSCSPISGHRSVSWYQQTPGQGLQFLFEYFSETQRNKGNFPGRFSGRQFSNSRSEMNVSTLELGDSALYLCASSLERNPDTQYFGPGTRLTVL.

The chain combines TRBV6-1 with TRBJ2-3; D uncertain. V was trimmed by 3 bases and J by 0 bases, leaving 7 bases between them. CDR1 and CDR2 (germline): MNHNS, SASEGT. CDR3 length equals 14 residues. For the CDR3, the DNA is TGTGCCAGCAGTGACGGCAGGAGCACAGATACGCAGTATTTT. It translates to CASSDGRSTDTQYF.

The CDR3 DNA sequence: TGCAGTGCTAGAGCTCCGGGGACTAGCACAGATACGCAGTATTTT. It encodes CSARAPGTSTDTQYF. The chain employs TRBV20-1 and TRBJ2-3, with a tentative D call TRBD2 (6 bases). The CDR3 has 15 amino acids. Germline V CDR1 and CDR2: DFQATT, SNEGSKA (reference sequence). The V and J ends lost 1 base and 0 bases respectively, with 11 bases between them.

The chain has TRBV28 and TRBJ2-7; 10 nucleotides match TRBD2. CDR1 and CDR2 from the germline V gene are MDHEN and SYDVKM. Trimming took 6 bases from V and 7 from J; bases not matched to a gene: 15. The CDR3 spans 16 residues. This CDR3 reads CASRIWGLANDNEQYF. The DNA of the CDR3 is TGTGCCAGCAGAATATGGGGACTAGCGAATGACAATGAGCAGTACTTC.

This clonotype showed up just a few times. The CDR3 DNA is TGTGCCAGCAGTGAAAAGGGGACTATTAGCACAGATACGCAGTATTTT. It encodes CASSEKGTISTDTQYF. The chain uses TRBV6-1 and TRBJ2-3; TRBD2 matches at 7 bases. The J segment lost 0 bases and the V segment lost 2 bases, leaving 5 bases of the junction unmatched. Germline CDR1 is MNHNS and CDR2 is SASEGT. The CDR3 extends over 16 amino acids.

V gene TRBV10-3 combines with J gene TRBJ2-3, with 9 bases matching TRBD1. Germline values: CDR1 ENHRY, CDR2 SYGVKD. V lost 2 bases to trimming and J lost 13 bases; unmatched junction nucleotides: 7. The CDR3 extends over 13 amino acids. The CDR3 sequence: CAISEPRDRAEYF. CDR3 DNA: TGTGCCATCAGTGAGCCTAGGGACAGGGCGGAGTATTTT.

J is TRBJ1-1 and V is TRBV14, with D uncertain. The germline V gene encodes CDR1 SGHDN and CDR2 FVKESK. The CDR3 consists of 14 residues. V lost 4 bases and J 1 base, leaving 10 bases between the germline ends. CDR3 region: CASSPPGENTEAFF. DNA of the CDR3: TGTGCCAGCAGCCCGCCGGGAGAGAACACTGAAGCTTTCTTT.

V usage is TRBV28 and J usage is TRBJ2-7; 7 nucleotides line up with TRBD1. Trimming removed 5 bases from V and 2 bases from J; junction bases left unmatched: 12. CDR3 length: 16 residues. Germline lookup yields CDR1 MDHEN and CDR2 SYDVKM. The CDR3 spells CASSPPGQRVAYEQYF. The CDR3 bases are TGTGCCAGCAGTCCACCGGGACAGAGAGTAGCCTACGAGCAGTACTTC.

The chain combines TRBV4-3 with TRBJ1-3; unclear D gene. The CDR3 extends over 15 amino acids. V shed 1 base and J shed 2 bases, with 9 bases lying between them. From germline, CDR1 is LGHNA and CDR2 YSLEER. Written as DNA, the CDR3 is TGCGCCAGCAGCCAAGGGGTCGGGACTGGAAACACCATATATTTT. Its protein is CASSQGVGTGNTIYF.